This T cell receptor (beta chain) was recovered during a study of cytomegalovirus exposure and HLA in healthy donors. Whole-study findings and limits: Most of the CMV-associated TCR beta chains (in a later analysis) appeared to be HLA-restricted.

Notes on this clone: The antigen is not known.

Vbeta (60) and Jbeta (13) primers were used in the PCR. Produced via immunoSEQ multiplex PCR; TCRdb's table is partial and in-frame only. Here the sample spans roughly 180,000 clones, just under 80% being singletons. The CDR3 length is 16 residues. CDR1 and CDR2 from the germline V gene are LGHNT and FRNRAP. The junction had 5 bases not matched to a gene; V was cut back by 4 bases and J by 1 base. This receptor was obtained from a female donor in good health and CMV-seronegative. The source material was PBMCs. The chain has TRBV12-5 and TRBJ2-2; 8 bases align to TRBD1. CDR3 bases: TGTGCTAGTGGTTGGTCGGGACAGGAGAACACCGGGGAGCTGTTTTTT. Its protein is CASGWSGQENTGELFF. Complete variable domain (other parts from reference TRBV12-5 and TRBJ2-2): DARVTQTPRHKVTEMGQEVTMRCQPILGHNTVFWYRQTMMQGLELLAYFRNRAPLDDSGMPKDRFSAEMPDATLATLKIQPSEPRDSAVYFCASGWSGQENTGELFFGEGSRLTVL.